Each of the 27 T cell receptor beta chains below was sequenced from the same sample in a study of chemoradiotherapy in HPV16-positive cancers (dated by TCRdb to about 2022). Library creation used the immunoSEQ multiplex PCR assay. As stored in TCRdb, this immuneACCESS dataset retains in-frame rearrangements with V and J assigned. A fraction of the clones does not appear; measured against another copy, unresolved V genes explain less than half of the discrepancy, and the remainder lacks a known reason. The sample records about 29,000 clones, roughly nine tenths of which are singletons. Around 20% of the sample comes from the top ten. Here the sequenced sample was blood, taken from a patient who underwent chemoradiotherapy. These receptor sequences come from a human donor with HPV-associated anogenital cancer.

V gene TRBV5-4 combines with J gene TRBJ1-3, with 11 bases matching TRBD1. The trim removed 3 bases at V and 4 bases at J, leaving 3 bases unmatched. The CDR3 sequence is 15 residues long. CDR1 SGHNT and CDR2 YYREEE come from the germline V gene (reference sequence). The CDR3 DNA follows: TGTGCCAGCAGCTGGGGGACAGGGGGAGGAAACACCATATATTTT. This encodes CASSWGTGGGNTIYF.

The V and J genes are TRBV5-1 and TRBJ2-7; the match to TRBD2 covers 10 bases. The germline gives CDR1 SGHRS, CDR2 YFSETQ. The V and J ends lost 6 bases and 5 bases, in that order; junction bases with no gene match: 14. This CDR3 has 16 amino acids. In nucleotides, the CDR3 is TGCGCCAGCACCGCATCTATGAGCGGGAGGGCCCACGAGCAGTACTTC. Protein product: CASTASMSGRAHEQYF.

The chain links TRBV28 to TRBJ1-1, with D maybe TRBD1 (5 bases). V lost 3 bases and J 2 bases, leaving 10 bases between the germline ends. CDR3 length: 14 residues. CDR1 MDHEN and CDR2 SYDVKM come from the germline V gene. The CDR3 sequence: CASSLGQLNTEAFF. In DNA form, the CDR3 reads TGTGCCAGCAGTTTGGGGCAGCTCAACACTGAAGCTTTCTTT.

This chain connects TRBV30 to TRBJ2-5; TRBD1 matches at 7 bases. Looked up from germline, CDR1 is GTSNPN and CDR2 is SVGIG (reference sequence). The ends lost 2 bases at V and 5 bases at J; junction bases unmatched: 5. The CDR3 loop spans 13 amino acids. The CDR3 bases are TGTGCCTGGAGTCAAGGGGGCGCCGAGACCCAGTACTTC. This codes for CAWSQGGAETQYF. The whole variable domain, filled in from reference TRBV30 and TRBJ2-5, reads SQTIHQWPATLVQPVGSPLSLECTVEGTSNPNLYWYRQAAGRGLQLLFYSVGIGQISSEVPQNLSASRPQDRQFILSSKKLLLSDSGFYLCAWSQGGAETQYFGPGTRLLVL.

This clone came up once. This chain uses TRBV9 with TRBJ1-2; D is undetermined. Trimming left V 0 bases short and J 3 bases short, with 6 bases between. The germline V gene has CDR1 SGDLS and CDR2 YYNGEE. CDR3 size: 13 residues. CDR3 residues: CASSVGRYYGYTF. CDR3 nucleotide sequence: TGTGCCAGCAGCGTAGGAAGGTACTATGGCTACACCTTC.

This chain connects TRBV7-9 to TRBJ2-7, with 11 bases identical to TRBD1. The J segment lost 3 bases and the V segment lost 0 bases, leaving 7 bases of the junction unmatched. The V gene's germline CDR1 is SEHNR and CDR2 FQNEAQ (reference sequence). This CDR3 is built from 17 residues. The CDR3: CASSLAGQGTGGYEQYF. CDR3 nucleotides: TGTGCCAGCAGCTTAGCCGGGCAAGGGACAGGGGGCTACGAGCAGTACTTC.

The rearrangement joins TRBV4-2 to TRBJ1-1; D is ambiguous. CDR1 and CDR2 from the germline V gene are LGHNA and YNFKEQ. This CDR3 contains 14 residues. V lost 3 bases to trimming and J lost 5 bases, with 13 bases between them. CDR3 amino acids: CASSQGKRWTEAFF. The CDR3 DNA is TGTGCCAGCAGCCAGGGGAAGAGGTGGACTGAAGCTTTCTTT.

This clone appeared a single time. J is TRBJ2-1 and V is TRBV28, with 12 bases identical to TRBD2. Germline V gene data show CDR1 as MDHEN and CDR2 as SYDVKM. Losses at the gene ends were 6 bases for V and 5 bases for J; bases not matched to a gene: 5. CDR3 length: 15 amino acids. This CDR3 is CASRLAGGPHNEQFF. CDR3 coding DNA: TGTGCCAGCAGGCTAGCGGGAGGGCCTCACAATGAGCAGTTCTTC.

This clone was detected only a few times. The chain links TRBV6-1 to TRBJ1-1; D remains ambiguous. V lost 3 bases, J lost 3 bases, and 11 bases lay in between. The CDR3 contains 14 residues. The germline gives CDR1 MNHNS, CDR2 SASEGT. The CDR3 sequence: CASSEGFRHTEAFF. In DNA form, the CDR3 reads TGTGCCAGCAGTGAGGGGTTTAGGCACACTGAAGCTTTCTTT.

This clone was observed once. The rearrangement joins TRBV5-1 to TRBJ2-1; 7 bases match TRBD1. The germline CDR1 and CDR2 sequences are SGHRS and YFSETQ. V dropped 0 bases and J dropped 6; count of bases not matched to a gene: 0. The CDR3 totals 13 residues. This chain's CDR3 is CASSLGDSNEQFF. CDR3 in DNA: TGCGCCAGCAGCTTGGGGGACAGCAATGAGCAGTTCTTC.

The V gene is TRBV7-2, the J gene TRBJ2-1; no definite D call. Germline V gene lookup returns CDR1 SGHTA and CDR2 FQGNSA. Trimming cost V 4 bases and J 5 bases, with 6 bases left between them. This CDR3 is built from 12 residues. This CDR3 is CASSSHDNEQFF. The CDR3 coding sequence is TGTGCCAGCAGCTCACACGACAATGAGCAGTTCTTC.

The rearrangement joins TRBV5-4 to TRBJ2-2; a weak D match, TRBD2 (5 bases). The CDR3 length is 15 residues. CDR1 and CDR2 (germline): SGHNT, YYREEE (reference sequence). Trimming cost V 3 bases and J 6 bases, with 15 bases left between them. The CDR3 sequence: CASSSPPAGAGELFF. The CDR3 nucleotides read TGTGCCAGCAGCTCCCCCCCCGCCGGGGCCGGGGAGCTGTTTTTT. Full variable domain (outside the CDR3, taken from reference TRBV5-4 and TRBJ2-2): ETGVTQSPTHLIKTRGQQVTLRCSSQSGHNTVSWYQQALGQGPQFIFQYYREEENGRGNFPPRFSGLQFPNYSSELNVNALELDDSALYLCASSSPPAGAGELFFGEGSRLTVL.

The gene calls are TRBV6-5 and TRBJ1-6, with 8 nucleotides matching TRBD1. The CDR3 spans 15 residues. The V gene's germline CDR1 is MNHEY and CDR2 SVGAGI. J lost 7 bases, V lost 4 bases, and 6 bases had no gene match. Here the CDR3 reads CASSFRTGRNSPLHF. The DNA for the CDR3 is TGTGCCAGCAGTTTCCGGACAGGGAGGAATTCACCCCTCCACTTT.

This clone appeared a single time. This chain connects TRBV19 to TRBJ2-3; the match to TRBD2 covers 12 bases. The CDR3 has 16 amino acids. The V segment lost 3 bases and the J segment 2 bases; nucleotides outside the gene matches: 3. Germline assignment: CDR1 LNHDA and CDR2 SQIVND (reference sequence). CDR3: CASSMTSGGPTDTQYF. The DNA for the CDR3 is TGTGCCAGTAGTATGACTAGCGGGGGACCCACAGATACGCAGTATTTT.

V gene TRBV30 combines with J gene TRBJ1-1; D is unclear. The V gene lost 8 bases and the J gene lost 1 base, with 11 bases spanning the gap. This CDR3 contains 12 residues. CDR1 GTSNPN and CDR2 SVGIG come from the germline V gene (reference sequence). The CDR3 spells CARKRGNTEAFF. The DNA for the CDR3 is TGTGCCCGTAAACGTGGGAACACTGAAGCTTTCTTT. The complete variable domain, with remaining parts taken from reference TRBV30 and TRBJ1-1, reads SQTIHQWPATLVQPVGSPLSLECTVEGTSNPNLYWYRQAAGRGLQLLFYSVGIGQISSEVPQNLSASRPQDRQFILSSKKLLLSDSGFYLCARKRGNTEAFFGQGTRLTVV.

This clone showed up just once. The chain has TRBV25-1 and TRBJ2-3, with 8 positions matching TRBD2. V was clipped by 3 bases and J by 6 bases; unmatched bases: 11. This CDR3 region has 16 residues. The germline CDR1 and CDR2 sequences are MGHDK and SYGVNS. In DNA, the CDR3 is TGTGCCAGCAGTGAGATAGCGGGGTTAAGATGGGATACGCAGTATTTT. Residues: CASSEIAGLRWDTQYF.

The V and J genes are TRBV5-1 and TRBJ1-4; 7 nucleotides match TRBD1. After removal of 5 bases from V and 6 bases from J, the junction contained 7 bases not matched to a gene. The CDR3 is 14 residues long. The germline CDR1 and CDR2 sequences are SGHRS and YFSETQ. The CDR3 sequence is CASRTGRVDEKLFF. In DNA form, the CDR3 reads TGCGCCAGCAGGACAGGGCGGGTCGATGAAAAACTGTTTTTT.

CDR3 sequence (DNA): TGTGCCAGCAGCCAAGATCTATCTGGGGCCAACGTCCTGACTTTC. Its protein is CASSQDLSGANVLTF. The chain links TRBV4-2 to TRBJ2-6; D remains ambiguous. The V and J ends lost 0 bases and 1 base respectively, with 4 bases between them. This CDR3 has 15 residues. Per germline, CDR1 LGHNA and CDR2 YNFKEQ.

V usage is TRBV30 and J usage is TRBJ1-3; D might be TRBD1 (6 bases). CDR1 is GTSNPN and CDR2 is SVGIG in the germline V gene (reference sequence). This CDR3 is built from 14 residues. V was clipped by 3 bases and J by 2 bases, with 11 bases between them. For the CDR3, the DNA is TGTGCCTGGAGCCAGGGGAAAGCTGGAAACACCATATATTTT. Amino acid sequence: CAWSQGKAGNTIYF.

This chain joins TRBV30 and TRBJ2-7; D is perhaps TRBD1 (6 bases). CDR1 GTSNPN and CDR2 SVGIG come from the germline V gene (reference sequence). V dropped 2 bases and J dropped 6 bases, with 20 bases sitting between them. CDR3 size: 15 residues. CDR3 region: CAWSIRWDTGSEQYF. CDR3 DNA sequence: TGTGCCTGGAGTATCCGATGGGACACGGGCAGCGAGCAGTACTTC.

This clone was counted a few times. The CDR3, as DNA: TGTGCCAGCATGAGGGCAGGGAGCACCGGGGAGCTGTTTTTT. Amino acids: CASMRAGSTGELFF. The rearrangement joins TRBV2 to TRBJ2-2; either TRBD1 or TRBD2 may supply D (5 bases each). Deletions cut 7 bases from V and 4 bases from J, with 13 bases between. CDR1 and CDR2 from the germline V gene are SNHLY and FYNNEI. The CDR3 runs to 14 residues.

This chain joins TRBV4-3 and TRBJ2-4; TRBD2 matches at 12 bases. V lost 4 bases to trimming and J lost 0 bases; unmatched junction nucleotides: 4. The CDR3 loop spans 17 amino acids. Germline loops: CDR1 LGHNA, CDR2 YSLEER. The CDR3 sequence: CASSPGTSGLAKNIQYF. Written as DNA, the CDR3 is TGCGCCAGCAGCCCGGGGACTAGCGGGTTAGCCAAAAACATTCAGTACTTC.

This chain links TRBV11-2 with TRBJ2-1; D may correspond to TRBD1 or TRBD2 (5 bases each). This CDR3 is built from 13 residues. Trimming shortened V by 1 base and J by 6 bases, and 7 bases separated the two germline ends. Germline V gives CDR1 SGHAT, CDR2 FQNNGV. This CDR3 is CASSLGDGNEQFF. CDR3 in DNA: TGTGCCAGCAGCTTAGGGGACGGCAATGAGCAGTTCTTC.

J is TRBJ2-2 and V is TRBV18; D might be TRBD1 (6 bases). This CDR3 has 16 amino acids. V shed 2 bases and J shed 2 bases, with 12 bases lying between them. Looked up from germline, CDR1 is KGHSH and CDR2 is LQKENI. This CDR3 reads CASSPEGGPNTGELFF. In DNA form, the CDR3 reads TGTGCCAGCTCACCAGAAGGGGGACCTAACACCGGGGAGCTGTTTTTT.

The J gene is TRBJ2-1, the V gene TRBV11-3; D possibly corresponds to TRBD2 (6 bases). Germline CDR1 and CDR2: SGHNT and YENEEA. This CDR3 region has 14 residues. Between the trimmed V and J ends, which lost 5 bases and 8 bases, there was a span of 16 bases. The CDR3 loop is CASSPKAGRDEQFF. Here the CDR3 DNA reads TGTGCCAGCAGCCCGAAGGCGGGAAGGGATGAGCAGTTCTTC. The entire variable domain, with the rest obtained from reference TRBV11-3 and TRBJ2-1, is as follows: EAGVVQSPRYKIIEKKQPVAFWCNPISGHNTLYWYLQNLGQGPELLIRYENEEAVDDSQLPKDRFSAERLKGVDSTLKIQPAELGDSAVYLCASSPKAGRDEQFFGPGTRLTVL.

The chain is built from TRBV7-8 and TRBJ2-7, with 10 bases aligning to TRBD1. Germline assignment: CDR1 SGHVS and CDR2 FQNEAQ. V was clipped by 1 base and J by 2 bases; unmatched bases: 5. The CDR3 extends over 16 amino acids. CDR3 nucleotides: TGTGCCAGCAGCTTAGTCGCCGGGACAGGGGCCTACGAGCAGTACTTC. Protein: CASSLVAGTGAYEQYF.

The chain uses TRBV6-6 and TRBJ1-1, with D uncertain. In germline, CDR1 is MNHNY, CDR2 SVGAGI (reference sequence). This CDR3 is built from 13 residues. V lost 2 bases, J lost 6 bases, and 10 bases lay in between. The CDR3 region is CASSYPDLSEAFF. The CDR3 region has the DNA TGTGCCAGCAGTTACCCGGACTTATCTGAAGCTTTCTTT.